The present T cell receptor beta chain was sequenced within a study of shared clonotypes between healthy human individuals. About the research overall: There were three CD4 naive, three CD4 memory, two CD8 naive and one CD8 memory plates per donor.

Cells designated naive CD8 were CD45RO-negative and were positively selected for CCR7, with terminally differentiated effector memory CD45RA+ cells excluded. CDR1 and CDR2 from the germline V gene are SQVTM and ANQGSEA. V lost 0 bases to trimming and J lost 4 bases; unmatched junction nucleotides: 9. The CDR3 sequence is 16 residues long. Method: immunoSEQ multiplex PCR; TCRdb's copy keeps in-frame clones and lacks some. This sample has some 2.1 million clones, with about 94% found just once. Sequences were obtained from naive CD8+ T cells from PBMCs. The chain couples TRBV29-1 to TRBJ2-1, with 7 bases fitting TRBD2. The TCR comes from a man aged 18 to 29 in good health. Some clones in this sample may be carry-over from other donors' samples. The CDR3 is CSVEDGRGGPYNEQFF. The DNA for the CDR3 is TGCAGCGTTGAAGATGGGAGGGGAGGGCCTTACAATGAGCAGTTCTTC.